These 21 T cell receptor beta chains originate from one sample sequenced in a study of blood T cell repertoires in COVID-19. Sequenced by immunoSEQ multiplex PCR; TCRdb stores in-frame clones only, minus some. The table records hundreds of thousands of clones, about 83% of them present only once. Specimen: peripheral blood. The receptor source for this set is a man aged 60-69 years who had recovered from COVID-19.

The sample holds one count of this clone. The chain recombines TRBV11-2 with TRBJ2-1; no firm D call. CDR3 size: 14 residues. V dropped 4 bases and J dropped 10 bases, with 17 bases sitting between them. Germline values: CDR1 SGHAT, CDR2 FQNNGV. The DNA of the CDR3 is TGTGCCAGCAGCTCAATACAAACTCTAGAGGAGCAGTTCTTC. This encodes CASSSIQTLEEQFF.

The V and J genes are TRBV6-5 and TRBJ2-7, with 8 bases identical to TRBD2. The CDR3 is 15 residues long. The germline V gene has CDR1 MNHEY and CDR2 SVGAGI. Trimming at V came to 2 bases and at J to 1 base, leaving 4 bases not matched to a gene. The CDR3 loop reads CASSYQGLGSYEQYF. CDR3 sequence (DNA): TGTGCCAGCAGTTACCAGGGACTAGGATCCTACGAGCAGTACTTC.

V gene TRBV19 combines with J gene TRBJ1-1; no firm D call. The CDR3 length is 15 residues. V was trimmed by 1 base and J by 0 bases, leaving 9 bases between them. From germline, CDR1 is LNHDA and CDR2 SQIVND (reference sequence). The CDR3 loop is CASSIGANLNTEAFF. The CDR3 region has the DNA TGTGCCAGTAGTATAGGGGCGAACCTGAACACTGAAGCTTTCTTT. The full variable domain, its missing parts supplied by reference TRBV19 and TRBJ1-1, is DGGITQSPKYLFRKEGQNVTLSCEQNLNHDAMYWYRQDPGQGLRLIYYSQIVNDFQKGDIAEGYSVSREKKESFPLTVTSAQKNPTAFYLCASSIGANLNTEAFFGQGTRLTVV.

J is TRBJ2-1 and V is TRBV11-1; D is possibly TRBD2 (6 bases). The CDR3 has 15 residues. CDR1 is SGHAT and CDR2 is FQDESV in the germline V gene (reference sequence). The germline V and J ends were trimmed by 7 bases and 1 base, with 14 bases remaining between them. The CDR3 nucleotides read TGTGCCAGCACGCCTCCCGGGACTTCCTACAATGAGCAGTTCTTC. Its translation is CASTPPGTSYNEQFF. The variable domain in full, with the rest retrieved from reference TRBV11-1 and TRBJ2-1, is EAEVAQSPRYKITEKSQAVAFWCDPISGHATLYWYRQILGQGPELLVQFQDESVVDDSQLPKDRFSAERLKGVDSTLKIQPAELGDSAMYLCASTPPGTSYNEQFFGPGTRLTVL.

The chain links TRBV6-5 to TRBJ2-7; 9 positions agree with TRBD1. CDR3 size: 15 residues. J was trimmed by 1 base and V by 5 bases; bases with no gene match: 6. Germline V lookup: CDR1 MNHEY, CDR2 SVGAGI. The CDR3 loop is CASSRGTGSSYEQYF. CDR3 DNA: TGTGCCAGCAGTCGTGGGACAGGGAGTTCCTACGAGCAGTACTTC.

The chain joins TRBV30 to TRBJ1-2, with D unclear. The CDR3 runs 14 residues. V was cut by 0 bases and J by 4 bases, with 12 bases left in between. Germline assignment: CDR1 GTSNPN and CDR2 SVGIG (reference sequence). The CDR3 protein is CAWSVATGSYGYTF. The CDR3 nucleotides are TGTGCCTGGAGTGTAGCCACGGGAAGCTATGGCTACACCTTC. The full variable domain, rest sourced from reference TRBV30 and TRBJ1-2, is SQTIHQWPATLVQPVGSPLSLECTVEGTSNPNLYWYRQAAGRGLQLLFYSVGIGQISSEVPQNLSASRPQDRQFILSSKKLLLSDSGFYLCAWSVATGSYGYTFGSGTRLTVV.

The rearrangement joins TRBV6-5 to TRBJ2-7; 10 bases are a match to TRBD2. Germline V lookup: CDR1 MNHEY, CDR2 SVGAGI. Unmatched junction bases numbered 5, after V lost 6 bases and J lost 0 bases. The CDR3 extends over 15 amino acids. The CDR3 DNA follows: TGTGCCAGCAGGACAACTAGCGGGAACTCCTACGAGCAGTACTTC. Protein: CASRTTSGNSYEQYF.

This CDR3 reads CASSPRSSGISYEQYF. CDR3 in DNA: TGTGCCAGCAGCCCACGGTCCTCGGGGATCTCCTACGAGCAGTACTTC. The rearrangement uses TRBV3-1 (or the pseudogene TRBV3-2) and TRBJ2-7, with a tentative D call TRBD2 (5 bases). With 4 bases removed from V and 0 bases from J, the gap between germline ends came to 16 bases. Per the germline V gene, CDR1 is LGHDT and CDR2 is YNNKEL (reference sequence). The CDR3 length is 16 residues.

The chain uses TRBV5-1 and TRBJ1-5; 7 nucleotides match TRBD1. The germline V gene has CDR1 SGHRS and CDR2 YFSETQ. V gave up 1 base and J gave up 2 bases; unmatched junction bases: 3. This CDR3 is built from 15 residues. The CDR3 sequence: CASSLWTGGNQPQHF. The CDR3 coding sequence is TGCGCCAGCAGCTTGTGGACAGGAGGCAATCAGCCCCAGCATTTT.

This rearrangement joins TRBV28 to TRBJ2-1; TRBD2 matches 7 bases. The J segment lost 8 bases and the V segment lost 2 bases, leaving 9 bases of the junction unmatched. CDR3 length: 15 residues. The germline V gene has CDR1 MDHEN and CDR2 SYDVKM. As DNA, the CDR3 is TGTGCCAGCAGTTTACCCCCGGCGGGGGAGGATGAGCAGTTCTTC. This codes for CASSLPPAGEDEQFF.

This clone was counted between two and nine times. The chain has TRBV2 and TRBJ1-6; the D gene is possibly TRBD1 (5 bases). This CDR3 spans 15 amino acids. V gave up 4 bases and J gave up 9 bases, with 16 bases separating them. Germline loops: CDR1 SNHLY, CDR2 FYNNEI. The CDR3 here is CASSGGQGSGSPLHF. The CDR3 nucleotides are TGTGCCAGCAGTGGAGGTCAGGGTTCCGGTTCACCCCTCCACTTT.

The chain couples TRBV14 to TRBJ2-5; D is undetermined. V lost 3 bases to trimming and J lost 0 bases, with 5 bases between them. Germline-derived CDR1 and CDR2 are SGHDN and FVKESK. The CDR3 runs 13 residues. The CDR3 reads CASSQQYQETQYF. The CDR3 DNA follows: TGTGCCAGCAGCCAGCAGTACCAAGAGACCCAGTACTTC.

The sample holds one count of this clone. The chain employs TRBV5-1 and TRBJ2-1; D unclear. V was pared by 3 bases and J by 4 bases, with 5 bases between. CDR3 length equals 12 residues. Germline assignment: CDR1 SGHRS and CDR2 YFSETQ. The CDR3 protein is CASSSNYNEQFF. In DNA, the CDR3 is TGCGCCAGCAGCTCAAATTACAATGAGCAGTTCTTC.

The rearrangement joins TRBV5-6 to TRBJ1-1; 10 bases align to TRBD1. Germline V gives CDR1 SGHDT, CDR2 YYEEEE. This CDR3 is built from 18 residues. V lost 1 base to trimming and J lost 2 bases; unmatched junction nucleotides: 11. CDR3 coding DNA: TGTGCCAGCAGCTTGTCGGACAGGGGGTTTCCGTTTAACACTGAAGCTTTCTTT. This sequence encodes CASSLSDRGFPFNTEAFF.

The chain links TRBV18 to TRBJ1-2; TRBD1 matches 9 bases. V lost 3 bases to trimming and J lost 2 bases; unmatched junction nucleotides: 4. The CDR3 is made up of 15 amino acids. Germline V CDR1 and CDR2: KGHSH, LQKENI. CDR3 coding DNA: TGTGCCAGCTCACCCCCGACAGGGGGAAACTATGGCTACACCTTC. As protein: CASSPPTGGNYGYTF.

The V and J genes are TRBV14 and TRBJ1-6; 10 bases map to TRBD1. The V gene end was trimmed by 5 bases and the J gene end by 1 base; junction bases not matched to a gene: 11. CDR3 length: 19 residues. Germline V lookup: CDR1 SGHDN, CDR2 FVKESK. The CDR3 is CASSEVGGQGFSYNSPLHF. CDR3 nucleotides: TGTGCCAGCAGCGAAGTTGGGGGACAGGGGTTTTCCTATAATTCACCCCTCCACTTT.

The chain carries TRBV5-1 and TRBJ2-5, with 7 bases matching TRBD1. V dropped 4 bases and J dropped 5; count of bases not matched to a gene: 11. Germline V gene lookup returns CDR1 SGHRS and CDR2 YFSETQ. The length of the CDR3 is 15 residues. CDR3 amino acids: CASSLQGGDWETQYF. The DNA of the CDR3 is TGCGCCAGCAGCCTTCAAGGGGGCGATTGGGAGACCCAGTACTTC.

J is TRBJ2-3 and V is TRBV6-5; the match to TRBD2 covers 11 bases. The CDR3 runs to 15 residues. Germline V gives CDR1 MNHEY, CDR2 SVGAGI. Trimming at V came to 2 bases and at J to 4 bases, leaving 2 bases not matched to a gene. CDR3 DNA: TGTGCCAGCAGTTACACTAGCGGGAGCCCAGATACGCAGTATTTT. Its protein product is CASSYTSGSPDTQYF.

This chain joins TRBV5-1 and TRBJ1-5; D is unclear. V lost 0 bases and J 3 bases, leaving 7 bases between the germline ends. Germline values: CDR1 SGHRS, CDR2 YFSETQ. The CDR3 is 14 amino acids. The CDR3 is CASSLDGFNQPQHF. Here the CDR3 DNA reads TGCGCCAGCAGCTTGGATGGCTTCAATCAGCCCCAGCATTTT.

This chain connects TRBV2 to TRBJ2-7, with D possibly TRBD1 on 7 matching bases. This CDR3 spans 16 amino acids. Per the germline V gene, CDR1 is SNHLY and CDR2 is FYNNEI. V lost 4 bases and J lost 4, with 20 bases in between. CDR3 sequence (DNA): TGTGCCAGCAGTGGGGGGCGGGGACAGTCGAGATACGAGCAGTACTTC. Translated, it gives CASSGGRGQSRYEQYF.

This clone was recorded only once. The chain employs TRBV6-2 or TRBV6-3 and TRBJ2-1, with D uncertain. Germline CDR1 is MNHEY and CDR2 is SVGEGT. This CDR3 spans 16 amino acids. V was cut by 4 bases and J by 0 bases, with 13 bases left in between. CDR3 amino acids: CASSSLSASSYNEQFF. CDR3 nucleotides: TGTGCCAGCAGTTCCCTTAGTGCAAGCTCCTACAATGAGCAGTTCTTC.